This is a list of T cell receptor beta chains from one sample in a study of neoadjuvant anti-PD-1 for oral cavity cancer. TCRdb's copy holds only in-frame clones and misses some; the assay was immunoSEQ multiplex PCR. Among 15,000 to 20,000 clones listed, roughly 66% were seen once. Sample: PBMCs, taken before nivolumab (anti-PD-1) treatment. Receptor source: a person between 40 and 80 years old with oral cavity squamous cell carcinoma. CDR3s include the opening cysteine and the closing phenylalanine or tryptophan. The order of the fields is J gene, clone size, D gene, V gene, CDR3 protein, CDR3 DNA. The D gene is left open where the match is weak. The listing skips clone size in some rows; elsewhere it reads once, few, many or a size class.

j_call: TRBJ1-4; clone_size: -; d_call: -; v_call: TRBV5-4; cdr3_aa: CASSFGGPTNEKLFF; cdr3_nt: TGTGCCAGCAGCTTTGGCGGTCCAACTAATGAAAAACTGTTTTTT
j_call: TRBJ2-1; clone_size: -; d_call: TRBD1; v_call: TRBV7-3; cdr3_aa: CASSYSWDRGDNEQFF; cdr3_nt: TGTGCCAGCAGCTACTCTTGGGACAGGGGTGACAATGAGCAGTTCTTC
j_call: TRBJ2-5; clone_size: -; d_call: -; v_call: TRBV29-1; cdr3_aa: CSVLEGSETQYF; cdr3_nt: TGCAGCGTTCTAGAGGGTTCAGAGACCCAGTACTTC
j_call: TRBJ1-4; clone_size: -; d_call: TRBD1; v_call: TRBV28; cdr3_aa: CASSFWTGGNEKLFF; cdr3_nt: TGTGCCAGCAGTTTTTGGACAGGGGGGAATGAAAAACTGTTTTTT
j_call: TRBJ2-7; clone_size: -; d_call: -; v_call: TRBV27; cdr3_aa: CASSPSVPSYEQYF; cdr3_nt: TGTGCCAGCTCCCCCAGCGTTCCCTCCTACGAGCAGTACTTC
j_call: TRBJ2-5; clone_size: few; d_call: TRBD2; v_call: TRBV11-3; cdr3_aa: CASSSETAGGRETQYF; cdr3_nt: TGTGCCAGCAGCTCAGAGACAGCGGGAGGGCGAGAGACCCAGTACTTC
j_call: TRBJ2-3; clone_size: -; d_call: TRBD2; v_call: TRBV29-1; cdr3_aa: CSVEGVGASGTTQYF; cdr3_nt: TGCAGCGTTGAAGGGGTGGGAGCTAGCGGGACTACGCAGTATTTT
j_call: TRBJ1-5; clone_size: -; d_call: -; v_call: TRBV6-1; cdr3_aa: CASSFDRNSNQPQHF; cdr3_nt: TGTGCCAGCAGTTTCGACAGGAACAGCAATCAGCCCCAGCATTTT
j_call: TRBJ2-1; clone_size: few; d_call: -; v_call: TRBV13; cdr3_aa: CASSSYGGAAYNEQFF; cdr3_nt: TGTGCCAGCAGCTCCTACGGTGGGGCCGCCTACAATGAGCAGTTCTTC
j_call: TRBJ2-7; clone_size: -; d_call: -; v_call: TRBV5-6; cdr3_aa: CASSFGPSAYEQYF; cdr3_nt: TGTGCCAGCAGCTTCGGACCTTCCGCCTACGAGCAGTACTTC
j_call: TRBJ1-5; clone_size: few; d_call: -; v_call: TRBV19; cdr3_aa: CASITHAGSNQPQHF; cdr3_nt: TGTGCCAGTATAACCCATGCAGGGTCCAATCAGCCCCAGCATTTT
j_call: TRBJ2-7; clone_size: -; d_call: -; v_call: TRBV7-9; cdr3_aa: CASSSVGGPDEQYF; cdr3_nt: TGTGCCAGCAGCAGCGTAGGAGGGCCGGACGAGCAGTACTTC
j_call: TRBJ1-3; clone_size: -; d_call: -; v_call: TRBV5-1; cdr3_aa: CASSLGGGRAAGNTIYF; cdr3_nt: TGCGCCAGCAGCTTGGGAGGGGGACGGGCGGCTGGAAACACCATATATTTT
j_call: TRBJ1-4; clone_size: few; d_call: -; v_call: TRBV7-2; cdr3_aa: CASASQRGEKLFF; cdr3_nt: TGTGCCAGCGCCAGCCAGCGGGGTGAAAAACTGTTTTTT
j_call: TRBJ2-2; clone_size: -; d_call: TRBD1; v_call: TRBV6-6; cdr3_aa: CASSGGQVPTGELFF; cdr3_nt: TGTGCCAGCAGTGGAGGACAGGTTCCCACCGGGGAGCTGTTTTTT
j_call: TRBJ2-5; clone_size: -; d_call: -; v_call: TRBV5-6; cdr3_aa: CASSLVSGTETQYF; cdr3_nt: TGTGCCAGCAGCTTGGTATCAGGGACGGAGACCCAGTACTTC
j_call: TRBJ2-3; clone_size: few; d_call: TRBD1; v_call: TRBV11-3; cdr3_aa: CASSAGQGRTDTQYF; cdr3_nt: TGTGCCAGCAGCGCAGGACAGGGTCGGACAGATACGCAGTATTTT
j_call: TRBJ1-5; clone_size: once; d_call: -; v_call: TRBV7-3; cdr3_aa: CASSLEAGAQPQHF; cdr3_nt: TGTGCCAGCAGCTTAGAGGCAGGGGCTCAGCCCCAGCATTTT
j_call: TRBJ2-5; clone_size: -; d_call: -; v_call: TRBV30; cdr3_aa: CAWRGWTDQETQYF; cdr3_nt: TGTGCCTGGAGGGGATGGACGGACCAAGAGACCCAGTACTTC
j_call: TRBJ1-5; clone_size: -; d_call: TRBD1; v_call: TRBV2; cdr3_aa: CASRADRGGNQPQHF; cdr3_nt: TGTGCCAGCAGGGCGGACAGGGGAGGGAATCAGCCCCAGCATTTT
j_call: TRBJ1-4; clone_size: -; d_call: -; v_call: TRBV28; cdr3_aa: CASRPSGPTNEKLFF; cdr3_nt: TGTGCCAGCCGCCCGTCTGGCCCCACTAATGAAAAACTGTTTTTT
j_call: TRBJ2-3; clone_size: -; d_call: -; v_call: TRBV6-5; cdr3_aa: CASSYFEGSTDTQYF; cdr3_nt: TGTGCCAGCAGTTACTTTGAGGGCAGCACAGATACGCAGTATTTT
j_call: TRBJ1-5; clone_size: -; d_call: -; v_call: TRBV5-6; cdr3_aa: CASSLFGDQPQHF; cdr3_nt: TGTGCCAGCAGCTTATTCGGGGATCAGCCCCAGCATTTT
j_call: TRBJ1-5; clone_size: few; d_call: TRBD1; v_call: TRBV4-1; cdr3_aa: CASSQATGGLPQHF; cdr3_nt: TGCGCCAGCAGCCAAGCCACAGGGGGATTGCCCCAGCATTTT
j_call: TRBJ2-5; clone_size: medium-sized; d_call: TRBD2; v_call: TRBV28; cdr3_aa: CASTLGAASGSRTQYF; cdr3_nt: TGTGCCAGCACCCTGGGGGCGGCTAGCGGGAGTAGGACCCAGTACTTC
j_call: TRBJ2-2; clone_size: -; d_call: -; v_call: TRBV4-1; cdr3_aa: CASSQDPTLNTGELFF; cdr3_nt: TGCGCCAGCAGCCAAGATCCAACACTTAACACCGGGGAGCTGTTTTTT
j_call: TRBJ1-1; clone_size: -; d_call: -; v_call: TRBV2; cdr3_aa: CASSGGRLNTEAFF; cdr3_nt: TGTGCCAGCAGTGGTGGCAGATTGAACACTGAAGCTTTCTTT
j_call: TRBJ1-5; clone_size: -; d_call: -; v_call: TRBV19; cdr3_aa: CASSETRGQPQHF; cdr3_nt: TGTGCCAGTAGTGAGACCCGGGGGCAGCCCCAGCATTTT
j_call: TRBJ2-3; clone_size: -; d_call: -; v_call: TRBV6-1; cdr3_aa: CASTGRRSTDTQYF; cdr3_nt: TGTGCCAGCACCGGACGTAGAAGCACAGATACGCAGTATTTT
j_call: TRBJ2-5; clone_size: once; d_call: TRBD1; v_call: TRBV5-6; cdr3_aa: CASSSSGGFLQETQYF; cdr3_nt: TGTGCCAGCAGCTCCTCAGGGGGTTTTTTACAAGAGACCCAGTACTTC
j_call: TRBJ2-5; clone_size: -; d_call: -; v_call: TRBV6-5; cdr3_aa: CASSYYQGSQETQYF; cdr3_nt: TGTGCCAGCAGTTATTATCAGGGATCCCAAGAGACCCAGTACTTC
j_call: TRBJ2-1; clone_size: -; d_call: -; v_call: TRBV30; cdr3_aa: CAWKGRGRHNEQFF; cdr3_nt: TGTGCCTGGAAGGGGAGGGGGCGGCACAATGAGCAGTTCTTC
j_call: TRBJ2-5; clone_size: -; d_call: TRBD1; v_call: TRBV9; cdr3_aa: CASSGSGQYQETQYF; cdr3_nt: TGTGCCAGCAGCGGATCGGGACAGTACCAAGAGACCCAGTACTTC
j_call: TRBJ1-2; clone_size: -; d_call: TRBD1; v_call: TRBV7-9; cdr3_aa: CASSSSGQGTRRHGYTF; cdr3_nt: TGTGCCAGCAGCTCGTCGGGACAGGGGACAAGACGTCATGGCTACACCTTC
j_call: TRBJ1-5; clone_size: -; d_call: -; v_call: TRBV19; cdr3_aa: CASSIDRVPGSPQHF; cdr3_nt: TGTGCCAGTAGTATAGATCGGGTCCCAGGATCGCCCCAGCATTTT
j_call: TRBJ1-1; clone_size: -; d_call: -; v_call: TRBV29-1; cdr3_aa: CSVERRGRKDKNTEAFF; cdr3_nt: TGCAGCGTTGAGAGGAGGGGCCGGAAGGACAAGAACACTGAAGCTTTCTTT
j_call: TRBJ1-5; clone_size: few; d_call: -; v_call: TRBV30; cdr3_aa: CAWSPLGDSNQPQHF; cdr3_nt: TGTGCCTGGAGTCCTCTAGGGGATAGCAATCAGCCCCAGCATTTT
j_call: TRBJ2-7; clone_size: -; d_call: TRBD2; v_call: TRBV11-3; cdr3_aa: CASSLRGSGSDEQYF; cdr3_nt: TGTGCCAGCAGCTTAAGGGGTAGCGGGAGTGACGAGCAGTACTTC
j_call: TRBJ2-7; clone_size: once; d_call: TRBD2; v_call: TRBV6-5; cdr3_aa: CASSYGSSGLYEQYF; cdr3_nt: TGTGCCAGCAGTTACGGATCTAGCGGCCTATACGAGCAGTACTTC
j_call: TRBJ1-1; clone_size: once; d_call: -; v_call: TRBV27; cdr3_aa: CASSTTQLRQGRTEAFF; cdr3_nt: TGTGCCAGCAGCACGACCCAGTTGAGGCAGGGGCGGACTGAAGCTTTCTTT
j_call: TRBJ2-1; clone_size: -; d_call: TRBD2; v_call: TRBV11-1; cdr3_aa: CASSLGLAGGFEQFF; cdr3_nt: TGTGCCAGCAGCTTAGGACTAGCGGGAGGGTTTGAGCAGTTCTTC
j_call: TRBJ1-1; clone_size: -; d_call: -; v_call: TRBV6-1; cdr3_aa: CASSLEGEGEAFF; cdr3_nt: TGTGCCAGCAGTTTAGAGGGGGAGGGTGAAGCTTTCTTT
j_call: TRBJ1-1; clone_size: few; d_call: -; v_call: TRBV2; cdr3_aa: CASSERGRIEAFF; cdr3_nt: TGTGCCAGCAGTGAACGGGGGCGAATTGAAGCTTTCTTT
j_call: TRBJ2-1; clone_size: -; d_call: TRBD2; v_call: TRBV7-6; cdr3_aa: CASSLETGLAGVSYNEQFF; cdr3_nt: TGTGCCAGCAGCTTAGAGACGGGACTAGCGGGAGTATCCTACAATGAGCAGTTCTTC
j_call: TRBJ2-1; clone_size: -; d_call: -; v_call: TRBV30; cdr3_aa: CAWSRDGSYNEQFF; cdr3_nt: TGTGCCTGGAGTAGGGACGGCTCCTACAATGAGCAGTTCTTC
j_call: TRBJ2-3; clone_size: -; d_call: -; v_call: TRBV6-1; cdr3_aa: CASRVSKDTQYF; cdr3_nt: TGTGCCAGCAGAGTGTCAAAAGATACGCAGTATTTT